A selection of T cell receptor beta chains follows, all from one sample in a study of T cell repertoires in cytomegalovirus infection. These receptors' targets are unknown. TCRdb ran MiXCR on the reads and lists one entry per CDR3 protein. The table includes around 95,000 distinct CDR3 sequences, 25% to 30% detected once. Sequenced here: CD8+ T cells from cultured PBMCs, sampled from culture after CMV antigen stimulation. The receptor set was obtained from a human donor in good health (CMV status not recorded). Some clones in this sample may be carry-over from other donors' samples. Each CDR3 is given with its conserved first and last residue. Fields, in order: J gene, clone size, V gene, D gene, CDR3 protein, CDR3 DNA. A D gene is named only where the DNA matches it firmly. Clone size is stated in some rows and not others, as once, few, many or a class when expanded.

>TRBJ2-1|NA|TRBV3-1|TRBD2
CASSQELPRAGWYNEQFF
TGTGCCAGCAGCCAAGAACTCCCTCGAGCGGGGTGGTACAATGAGCAGTTCTTC
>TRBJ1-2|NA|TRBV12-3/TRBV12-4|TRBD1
CASSSGQVYGYTF
TGTGCCAGCAGTTCGGGACAGGTCTATGGCTACACCTTC
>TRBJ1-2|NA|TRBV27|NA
CASSSGGWYGYTF
TGTGCCAGCAGCTCCGGTGGCTGGTATGGCTACACCTTC
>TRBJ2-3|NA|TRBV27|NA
CASSPRLDTQYF
TGTGCCAGCAGTCCTCGACTGGATACGCAGTATTTT
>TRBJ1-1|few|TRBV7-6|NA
CASSRSEGETEAFF
TGTGCCAGCAGCCGATCCGAAGGGGAAACTGAAGCTTTCTTT
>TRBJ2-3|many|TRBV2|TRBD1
CASSEAEDRETDTQYF
TGTGCCAGCAGTGAAGCGGAGGACAGGGAGACAGATACGCAGTATTTT
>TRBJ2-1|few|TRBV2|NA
CASSSSVFIGDNEQFF
TGTGCCAGCAGTTCATCCGTCTTTATCGGAGACAATGAGCAGTTCTTC
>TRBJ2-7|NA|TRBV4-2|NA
CASSRGQSYEQYF
TGTGCCAGCAGCCGCGGACAGAGCTACGAGCAGTACTTC
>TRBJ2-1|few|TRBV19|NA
CASSMVLKDYNEQFF
TGTGCCAGTAGTATGGTTTTGAAGGATTACAATGAGCAGTTCTTC
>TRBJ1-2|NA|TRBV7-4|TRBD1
CASSLEGDREHGYTF
TGTGCCAGCAGCTTAGAGGGAGACAGGGAGCATGGCTACACCTTC
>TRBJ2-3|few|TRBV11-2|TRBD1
CASSLIRGPPDTQYF
TGTGCCAGCAGTCTTATCAGGGGGCCCCCAGATACGCAGTATTTT
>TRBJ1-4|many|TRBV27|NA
CASSFTDFPTSTNEKLFF
TGTGCCAGCAGTTTCACGGATTTCCCGACCTCAACTAATGAAAAACTGTTTTTT
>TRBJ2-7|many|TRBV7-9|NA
CASREEPGEEQYF
TGTGCCAGCAGAGAAGAGCCAGGAGAGGAGCAGTACTTC
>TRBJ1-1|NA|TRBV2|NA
CASSVGGEAFF
TGTGCCAGCAGTGTGGGGGGGGAAGCTTTCTTT
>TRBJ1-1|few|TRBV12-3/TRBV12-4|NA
CASSLGGVRAEAFF
TGTGCCAGCAGTTTAGGAGGGGTCCGGGCTGAAGCTTTCTTT
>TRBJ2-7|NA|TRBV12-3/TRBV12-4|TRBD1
CASSFGTGVSLRYEQYF
TGTGCCAGCAGTTTCGGGACAGGGGTGTCCCTTCGTTACGAGCAGTACTTC
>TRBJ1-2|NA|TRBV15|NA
CATSHGTSNYGYTF
TGTGCCACCAGTCACGGGACATCGAACTATGGCTACACCTTC
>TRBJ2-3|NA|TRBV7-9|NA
CASSQRPGEDTDTQYF
TGTGCCAGCAGCCAACGGCCGGGGGAGGACACAGATACGCAGTATTTT
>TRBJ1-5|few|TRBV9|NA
CASSLTGHSNQPQHF
TGTGCCAGCAGCTTGACAGGCCATAGCAATCAGCCCCAGCATTTT
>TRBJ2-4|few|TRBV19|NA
CASSPELAKNIQYF
TGTGCCAGTAGCCCAGAGTTAGCCAAAAACATTCAGTACTTC
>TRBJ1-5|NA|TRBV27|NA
CASSLAGFNQPQHF
TGTGCCAGCAGTTTAGCAGGGTTCAATCAGCCCCAGCATTTT
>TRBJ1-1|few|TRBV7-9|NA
CASSLGGGGNTEAFF
TGTGCCAGCAGCTTGGGCGGGGGAGGGAACACTGAAGCTTTCTTT
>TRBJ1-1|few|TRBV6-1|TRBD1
CASSSRDRNTEAFF
TGTGCCAGCAGTTCCCGGGACAGGAACACTGAAGCTTTCTTT
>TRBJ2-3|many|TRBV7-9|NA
CASSLARSTSDTQYF
TGTGCCAGCAGCTTAGCTAGGTCCACCTCGGATACGCAGTATTTT
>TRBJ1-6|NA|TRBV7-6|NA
CASSSSGAGYSPLHF
TGTGCCAGCAGCTCCAGTGGGGCTGGGTATTCACCCCTCCACTTT
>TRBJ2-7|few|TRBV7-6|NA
CASSLAVEREQYF
TGTGCCAGCAGCTTAGCGGTGGAGCGAGAGCAGTACTTC